Here is one T cell receptor (beta chain) with its context. Both TCRalpha and TCRbeta chains were reverse transcribed with V-gene-specific primers. With a V-primer adapter and a constant-region primer, TCRs were amplified for around 20 PCR cycles. TCRdb itself ran the reads through MiXCR, one entry per CDR3 protein. The sample contains around 100,000 distinct CDR3 sequences, less than 25% of which appear only once. The time point is: after trial treatment. Treatment denoted: LDRT plus nivolumab, ipilimumab, low-dose cyclophosphamide and aspirin (RACIN trial). V lost 1 base, J lost 1 base, and 6 bases lay in between. Germline assignment: CDR1 SEHNR and CDR2 FQNEAQ (reference sequence). CDR3 size: 14 residues. The data originate from a study of low-dose radiotherapy and immunotherapy resistance in tumors.

The sequences come from PBMCs, collected after low-dose radiotherapy plus immunotherapy. This clonotype was sampled from a male donor with prostate cancer. The rearrangement links TRBV7-9 to TRBJ2-3, with D perhaps given as TRBD1 or TRBD2 (5 bases each). The CDR3 sequence: CASSLGGCTDTQYF. The CDR3 DNA is TGTGCCAGCAGCTTAGGGGGGTGCACAGATACGCAGTATTTT.